This T cell receptor (beta chain) was found in a study of regulatory T cells in long-lasting Graves disease. Time point of the sample: newly diagnosed GD, antithyroid drugs for less than 3 months. Construction of the TCR library relied on RNA isolated from PBMCs. This clonotype has at least ten counts. Germline V CDR1 and CDR2: MNHEY, SVGEGT. The V segment lost 5 bases and the J segment 2 bases; nucleotides outside the gene matches: 5. The CDR3 totals 16 residues. In building TCR beta libraries, iRepertoire HTBI primers were used together with Arm-PCR of CDR3 regions. Original methodology: Identification yielded around 64 TRBV and more than 12 TRBJ segments across samples. One entry per CDR3 protein, called by TCRdb with MiXCR from the multiplex PCR reads. The V and J calls and clone size are TCRdb's, not the authors'. The data hold fewer than 650,000 distinct CDR3 sequences, with approximately 15% observed a single time.

The same sample was also used in a study of T cells in Graves' hyperthyroidism and ophthalmopathy. That investigation notes: TCR CDR3 regions were first amplified by RT-PCR with HTBI primers. From stable hyperthyroidism, ophthalmopathy was set apart by a 13 V-J model.

The rearrangement uses TRBV6-2 or TRBV6-3 and TRBJ2-1; 11 bases are shared with TRBD2. This receptor was obtained from a woman aged 25 to 39 with Graves disease. The starting material was peripheral blood mononuclear cells (PBMCs), obtained at new diagnosis, from a patient treated with antithyroid drugs. CDR3 nucleotides: TGTGCCAGCAGTGGTCTAGCGGGAGGTGCCTACAATGAGCAGTTCTTC. Amino acids: CASSGLAGGAYNEQFF.